The source of this T cell receptor beta chain is a study of blood T cell repertoires in COVID-19. Looking at the study overall: Samples representing acute and convalescent COVID-19 were sourced from the United States, Italy and Spain. Sources were T cells, B-cell-depleted T cells, or PBMCs; the material itself was cDNA or gDNA.

The CDR3 extends over 15 amino acids. The junction had 7 bases not matched to a gene; V was cut back by 3 bases and J by 2 bases. Germline CDR1 GTSNPN, CDR2 SVGIG (reference sequence). As originally analysed: How many nucleated cells were present was estimated from reference gene primer amplification. The method was immunoSEQ multiplex PCR; TCRdb's version includes in-frame clones alone and lacks a portion of them. V and J calls and clone size follow that table, whereas D and trimming were derived from the DNA. This table has 70,000 to 100,000 clones, roughly four fifths appearing once. Sequencing was done on a sample of peripheral blood. This receptor was identified in a man in his fifties with active or convalescent COVID-19. V is TRBV30 and J is TRBJ2-5, with 9 bases matching TRBD2. CDR3 residues: CAWRASGAPQETQYF. The CDR3, as DNA: TGTGCCTGGAGGGCTAGCGGGGCCCCACAAGAGACCCAGTACTTC.